Here is one TCR beta chain with its context. The naive CD8 fraction comprised CD45RO-negative cells positively selected for CCR7 and excluded terminally differentiated effector memory CD45RA+ cells. The data derive from a study of shared clonotypes between healthy human individuals. Background on the study: Donors consisted of two women and three men between 18 and 49.

Every subset had its genomic DNA shared out evenly among several immunoSEQ plates. Profiling relied on immunoSEQ multiplex PCR, and the TCRdb table lists in-frame clones only, not all of them. The sample yields hundreds of thousands of clones, 85% to 95% seen once. V trimming: 5 bases; J trimming: 6 bases; junction bases outside the gene matches: 6. Germline V lookup: CDR1 SGHVS, CDR2 FNYEAQ. CDR3 size: 13 residues. The receptor was derived from a woman aged 25 to 39 in good health. This chain joins TRBV7-6 and TRBJ2-7; 8 bases are shared with TRBD2. The sample was naive CD8+ T cells sorted from blood. The CDR3 DNA sequence: TGTGCCAGCAGCGGGGGACTAGGATCCGAGCAGTACTTC. Its translation is CASSGGLGSEQYF.